This T cell receptor (beta chain) appears in the sequencing data of a study of blood T cell repertoires in COVID-19. The CDR3 is made up of 14 amino acids. Trimming pared 2 bases from V and 4 bases from J, leaving 8 bases between. Germline V gene sequence: CDR1 MNHEY, CDR2 SVGAGI. Patients at the Seattle site were enrolled during active infection and followed longitudinally. As handled by the study authors: Reference gene primer amplification in the assay estimated nucleated cell counts. Repertoires were generated with immunoSEQ multiplex PCR, while TCRdb's copy carries only in-frame clones and drops some. That table supplies the V and J calls and clone size; D and trimming were determined from the DNA. The table has 390,000 or so clones, more than 80% seen once.

This TCR came from a woman aged 25 to 45 with COVID-19, enrolled during active disease. V gene TRBV6-5 combines with J gene TRBJ2-2; unclear D gene. Material for sequencing was peripheral blood. This CDR3 is CASSYTRGTGELFF. CDR3 coding DNA: TGTGCCAGCAGTTACACACGAGGCACCGGGGAGCTGTTTTTT.